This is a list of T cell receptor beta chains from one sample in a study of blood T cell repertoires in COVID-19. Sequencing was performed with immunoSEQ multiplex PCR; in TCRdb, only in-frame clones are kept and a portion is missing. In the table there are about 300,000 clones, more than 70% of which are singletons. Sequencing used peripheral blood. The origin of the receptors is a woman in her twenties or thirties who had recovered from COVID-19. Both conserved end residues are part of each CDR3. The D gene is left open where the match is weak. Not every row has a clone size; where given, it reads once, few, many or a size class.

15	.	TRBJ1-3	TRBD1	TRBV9	TGTGCCAGCAGCGTAGACATACAGGGGAGAAACACCATATATTTT	CASSVDIQGRNTIYF
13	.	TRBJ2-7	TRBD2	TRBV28	TGTGCCAGCAGACCAAGTCAGCGGGGCAGGCAGTACTTC	CASRPSQRGRQYF
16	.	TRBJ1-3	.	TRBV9	TGTGCCAGCAGCTCCCGCGGCAGCTACTCTGGAAACACCATATATTTT	CASSSRGSYSGNTIYF
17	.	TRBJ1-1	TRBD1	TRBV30	TGTGCCTGGAGTGTTCCGGACAGGGAGTTGAAGAACACTGAAGCTTTCTTT	CAWSVPDRELKNTEAFF
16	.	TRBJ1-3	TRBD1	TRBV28	TGTGCCAGCAGTTTTGCAGGGGGTATCTCTGGAAACACCATATATTTT	CASSFAGGISGNTIYF
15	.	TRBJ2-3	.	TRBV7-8	TGTGCCAGCAGCTTACAGGGGCGAGTGGCAGATACGCAGTATTTT	CASSLQGRVADTQYF
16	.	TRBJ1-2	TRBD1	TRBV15	TGTGCCACCAGCAGAGTGCTCGCGTGGGGACAGGGAGGCTACACCTTC	CATSRVLAWGQGGYTF
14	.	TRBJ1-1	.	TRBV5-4	TGTGCCAGCAGGGCCGGCGCGGGGGGGGGTGAAGCTTTCTTT	CASRAGAGGGEAFF
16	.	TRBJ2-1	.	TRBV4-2	TGTGCCAGCAGCCAAGGCCTAGGGGGTCTACGAGGCGAGCAGTTCTTC	CASSQGLGGLRGEQFF
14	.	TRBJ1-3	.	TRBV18	TGTGCCAGCTCACTCAGGGACTCTGGAAACACCATATATTTT	CASSLRDSGNTIYF
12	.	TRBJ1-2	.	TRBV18	TGTGCCAGCTCACCAGGGGCGGATGGCTACACCTTC	CASSPGADGYTF
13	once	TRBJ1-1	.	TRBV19	TGTGCCAGTAGTCTCCAGGGGTACACTGAAGCTTTCTTT	CASSLQGYTEAFF
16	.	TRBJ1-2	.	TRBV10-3	TGTGCCATCAGTAATCTCGTACAGGGTTCGGACTATGGCTACACCTTC	CAISNLVQGSDYGYTF
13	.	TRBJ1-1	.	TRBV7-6	TGTGCCAGCAGCTTAGGACAGATAACTGAAGCTTTCTTT	CASSLGQITEAFF